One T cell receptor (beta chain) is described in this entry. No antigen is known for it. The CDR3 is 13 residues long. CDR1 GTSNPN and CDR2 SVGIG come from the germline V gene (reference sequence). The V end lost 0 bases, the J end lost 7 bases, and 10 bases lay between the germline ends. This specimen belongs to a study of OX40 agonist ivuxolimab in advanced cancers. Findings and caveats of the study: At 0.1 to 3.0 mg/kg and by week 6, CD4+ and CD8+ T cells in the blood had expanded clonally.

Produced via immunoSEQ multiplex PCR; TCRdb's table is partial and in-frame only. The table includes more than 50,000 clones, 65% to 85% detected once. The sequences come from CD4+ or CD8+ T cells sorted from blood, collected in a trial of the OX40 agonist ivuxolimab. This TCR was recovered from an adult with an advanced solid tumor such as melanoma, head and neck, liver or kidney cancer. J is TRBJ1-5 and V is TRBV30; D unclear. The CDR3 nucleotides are TGTGCCTGGAGTGTAGCGGGGATCCAGCCCCAGCATTTT. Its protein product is CAWSVAGIQPQHF.